This entry lists 30 T cell receptor beta chains sequenced from one sample in a study of OX40 agonist ivuxolimab in advanced cancers. The library was generated by the immunoSEQ multiplex PCR assay. What TCRdb holds here is the immuneACCESS table cut down to in-frame rearrangements. Part of the clones is not present; checked against another copy, under half of the missing clones reflect an unresolved V gene, and the others are unexplained. For this sample the table gives over 50,000 clones, of which 70% to 90% were detected only once. The ten largest clones add up to less than 0.6% of the sample. The specimen comprised CD4+ or CD8+ T cells sorted from blood, sampled in a trial of the OX40 agonist ivuxolimab. Receptors originate from an adult with an advanced solid tumor such as melanoma, head and neck, liver or kidney cancer.

The rearrangement links TRBV19 to TRBJ2-1, with 9 bases lining up with TRBD1. The trim removed 5 bases at V and 0 bases at J, leaving 5 bases unmatched. CDR1 and CDR2 (germline): LNHDA, SQIVND (reference sequence). The CDR3 is made up of 16 amino acids. The CDR3 is CASSSTGGVSYNEQFF. CDR3 sequence (DNA): TGTGCCAGTAGTTCGACAGGGGGAGTCTCCTACAATGAGCAGTTCTTC. Based on the CDR3 plus reference TRBV19 and TRBJ2-1, the full variable domain is DGGITQSPKYLFRKEGQNVTLSCEQNLNHDAMYWYRQDPGQGLRLIYYSQIVNDFQKGDIAEGYSVSREKKESFPLTVTSAQKNPTAFYLCASSSTGGVSYNEQFFGPGTRLTVL.

J is TRBJ1-5 and V is TRBV7-9; 10 bases map to TRBD1. Germline lookup yields CDR1 SEHNR and CDR2 FQNEAQ (reference sequence). V lost 4 bases to trimming and J lost 7 bases; unmatched junction nucleotides: 7. The CDR3 extends over 15 amino acids. The CDR3 nucleotides are TGTGCCAGCAGCTGGGGGACAGGGGCAGCCCAGCCCCAGCATTTT. Encoded protein: CASSWGTGAAQPQHF.

V is TRBV4-3 and J is TRBJ1-4; D is undetermined. CDR3 length: 17 residues. Germline V gene data show CDR1 as LGHNA and CDR2 as YSLEER. Trimming shortened V by 0 bases and J by 3 bases, and 14 bases separated the two germline ends. The CDR3 coding sequence is TGCGCCAGCAGCCAAGATGGGCGGTCGTACGCTAATGAAAAACTGTTTTTT. Protein product: CASSQDGRSYANEKLFF.

This clone turned up a few times. The V gene is TRBV12-5, the J gene TRBJ2-1; 7 positions agree with TRBD2. Germline CDR1 is LGHNT and CDR2 is FRNRAP. The junction had 5 bases not matched to a gene; V was cut back by 1 base and J by 5 bases. This CDR3 has 15 amino acids. CDR3 loop: CASGLGLAADNEQFF. In nucleotides, the CDR3 is TGTGCTAGTGGTTTGGGACTAGCCGCGGACAATGAGCAGTTCTTC.

The chain couples TRBV4-1 to TRBJ2-1; 11 positions match TRBD2. Germline V gene sequence: CDR1 MGHRA, CDR2 YSYEKL. Trimming at V came to 6 bases and at J to 6 bases, leaving 10 bases not matched to a gene. The CDR3 runs 16 residues. The CDR3 reads CASRDRTSGYGNEQFF. The DNA for the CDR3 is TGCGCCAGCAGGGACCGGACTAGCGGGTACGGCAATGAGCAGTTCTTC.

This rearrangement joins TRBV19 to TRBJ1-5; D gene ambiguous. Germline loops: CDR1 LNHDA, CDR2 SQIVND (reference sequence). Deletions cut 1 base from V and 0 bases from J, with 13 bases between. This CDR3 is built from 17 residues. This CDR3 reads CASSIGAGRDSNQPQHF. CDR3 bases: TGTGCCAGTAGTATAGGCGCAGGACGAGATAGCAATCAGCCCCAGCATTTT.

The chain links TRBV25-1 to TRBJ1-4, with D perhaps matching TRBD1 (6 bases). The V end lost 0 bases, the J end lost 13 bases, and 15 bases lay between the germline ends. The CDR3 is 14 residues long. Germline CDR1 is MGHDK and CDR2 is SYGVNS. Here the CDR3 DNA reads TGTGCCAGCAGTGAATATGTGACAGGCGGGATACTGTTTTTT. Translation gives CASSEYVTGGILFF. The entire variable domain, with the rest obtained from reference TRBV25-1 and TRBJ1-4, is as follows: EADIYQTPRYLVIGTGKKITLECSQTMGHDKMYWYQQDPGMELHLIHYSYGVNSTEKGDLSSESTVSRIRTEHFPLTLESARPSHTSQYLCASSEYVTGGILFFGSGTQLSVL.

This clone came up a few times. The V gene is TRBV5-5, the J gene TRBJ2-2, with 7 bases that match TRBD2. From germline, CDR1 is SGHKS and CDR2 YYEKEE (reference sequence). CDR3 size: 16 residues. V trimming: 2 bases; J trimming: 2 bases; junction bases outside the gene matches: 6. CDR3 amino acids: CASSFGGGPNTGELFF. The CDR3 nucleotides are TGTGCCAGCAGCTTTGGCGGGGGACCCAACACCGGGGAGCTGTTTTTT.

The CDR3 nucleotides are TGTGCCAGCCGACAGGGGAATGATTCACCCCTCCACTTT. Translation gives CASRQGNDSPLHF. This chain uses TRBV19 with TRBJ1-6, with TRBD1 matching 8 bases. Germline CDR1 is LNHDA and CDR2 is SQIVND (reference sequence). This CDR3 is 13 amino acids long. Unmatched junction bases numbered 6, after V lost 9 bases and J lost 8 bases. Using reference TRBV19 and TRBJ1-6 for the parts outside the CDR3, the full variable domain is DGGITQSPKYLFRKEGQNVTLSCEQNLNHDAMYWYRQDPGQGLRLIYYSQIVNDFQKGDIAEGYSVSREKKESFPLTVTSAQKNPTAFYLCASRQGNDSPLHFGNGTRLTVT.

The V and J genes are TRBV30 and TRBJ1-4, with D maybe TRBD1 (5 bases). CDR3 length: 15 amino acids. Germline V gene data show CDR1 as GTSNPN and CDR2 as SVGIG (reference sequence). The ends were cut back, 2 bases at V and 4 bases at J, with 14 bases in the middle. Here the CDR3 DNA reads TGTGCCTGGAGTCCGCTCGGGGCGGGTAATGAAAAACTGTTTTTT. Its protein product is CAWSPLGAGNEKLFF.

The chain couples TRBV7-9 to TRBJ2-5, with 7 bases that match TRBD2. The DNA end is more similar to TRBJ2-7, so the J call may be wrong. Germline loops: CDR1 SEHNR, CDR2 FQNEAQ (reference sequence). This CDR3 is 14 amino acids long. For the CDR3, the DNA is TGTGCCAGCAGCCCAAGACTAGCCCCCTACGAGCAGTACTTC. It encodes CASSPRLAPYEQYF.

In its sample, this clone was seen a few times. This chain links TRBV28 with TRBJ2-5, with D unclear. CDR3 length equals 16 residues. Trimming pared 6 bases from V and 1 base from J, leaving 18 bases between. Germline CDR1 and CDR2: MDHEN and SYDVKM. The CDR3 region is CASSESRRITQETQYF. Here the CDR3 DNA reads TGTGCCAGCAGCGAATCGAGGCGGATAACCCAAGAGACCCAGTACTTC.

Concerning this clone: This sample includes further DNA sequences coding for the same CDR3. CDR3 nucleotides: TGTGCCAGTACCGGAACGGGGGGATATCAGCCCCAGCATTTT. This translates into CASTGTGGYQPQHF. The V call is TRBV19, the J call TRBJ1-5; possible D gene TRBD1, 5 bases. The CDR3 runs to 14 residues. The V gene's germline CDR1 is LNHDA and CDR2 SQIVND (reference sequence). V gave up 7 bases and J gave up 5 bases, with 15 bases separating them. Using reference TRBV19 and TRBJ1-5 for the parts outside the CDR3, the full variable domain is DGGITQSPKYLFRKEGQNVTLSCEQNLNHDAMYWYRQDPGQGLRLIYYSQIVNDFQKGDIAEGYSVSREKKESFPLTVTSAQKNPTAFYLCASTGTGGYQPQHFGDGTRLSIL.

This chain connects TRBV7-8 to TRBJ2-7; 7 bases are a match to TRBD2. Germline CDR1 is SGHVS and CDR2 is FQNEAQ. The CDR3 runs to 15 residues. J gave up 3 bases and V 2 bases, and 7 bases lay outside the gene matches. The CDR3 DNA reads TGTGCCAGCAGCTTAAACATTGGGGGGGACTACGAGCAGTACTTC. Its protein is CASSLNIGGDYEQYF. The whole variable domain, filled in from reference TRBV7-8 and TRBJ2-7, reads GAGVSQSPRYKVAKRGQDVALRCDPISGHVSLFWYQQALGQGPEFLTYFQNEAQLDKSGLPSDRFFAERPEGSVSTLKIQRTQQEDSAVYLCASSLNIGGDYEQYFGPGTRLTVT.

The CDR3 DNA is TGTGCCAGCAGTTTATACGGCAGAGTTTACACTGAAGCTTTCTTT. Translating it yields CASSLYGRVYTEAFF. The rearrangement uses TRBV28 and TRBJ1-1; no firm D call. V lost 1 base to trimming and J lost 3 bases, with 12 bases between them. Per the germline V gene, CDR1 is MDHEN and CDR2 is SYDVKM. This CDR3 region has 15 residues. The variable domain in full, completed from reference TRBV28 and TRBJ1-1, reads DVKVTQSSRYLVKRTGEKVFLECVQDMDHENMFWYRQDPGLGLRLIYFSYDVKMKEKGDIPEGYSVSREKKERFSLILESASTNQTSMYLCASSLYGRVYTEAFFGQGTRLTVV.

This chain links TRBV5-1 with TRBJ2-7; tentatively, D is TRBD1 (6 bases). The germline V and J ends were trimmed by 4 bases and 2 bases, with 25 bases remaining between them. This CDR3 has 18 amino acids. The V gene's germline CDR1 is SGHRS and CDR2 YFSETQ. CDR3 region: CASSLGTTRQVTTYEQYF. CDR3 sequence (DNA): TGCGCCAGCAGCCTGGGCACCACCAGACAGGTTACGACCTACGAGCAGTACTTC.

This clone was counted only a few times. The J gene is TRBJ2-1, the V gene TRBV6-5; 10 nucleotides agree with TRBD2. The J segment lost 10 bases and the V segment lost 5 bases, leaving 8 bases of the junction unmatched. This CDR3 has 14 residues. Germline values: CDR1 MNHEY, CDR2 SVGAGI. As DNA, the CDR3 is TGTGCCAGCAGTCACACTAGCGGGAAGGGGGAGCAGTTCTTC. It is translated as CASSHTSGKGEQFF.

This clone was seen only a few times. The chain has TRBV29-1 and TRBJ1-2, with D possibly matching TRBD1 (6 bases). This CDR3 has 12 residues. CDR1 and CDR2 (germline): SQVTM, ANQGSEA. Between the trimmed V and J ends, which lost 7 bases and 6 bases, there was a span of 15 bases. The CDR3 sequence: CSAYYRVDGYTF. Here the CDR3 DNA reads TGCAGCGCTTATTACAGGGTGGATGGCTACACCTTC.

This clone was observed once. The chain couples TRBV5-1 to TRBJ2-7, with TRBD2 matching over 9 bases. Germline V gene sequence: CDR1 SGHRS, CDR2 YFSETQ. Germline trimming cut 4 bases from V and 2 bases from J; bases unmatched to any gene: 7. The CDR3 runs to 15 residues. CDR3 in DNA: TGCGCCAGCAGCATCCGGACTAGCGCGGCCTACGAGCAGTACTTC. Protein product: CASSIRTSAAYEQYF. Variable domain in full (rest from reference TRBV5-1 and TRBJ2-7): KAGVTQTPRYLIKTRGQQVTLSCSPISGHRSVSWYQQTPGQGLQFLFEYFSETQRNKGNFPGRFSGRQFSNSRSEMNVSTLELGDSALYLCASSIRTSAAYEQYFGPGTRLTVT.

This rearrangement joins TRBV7-9 to TRBJ2-5; D remains ambiguous. Germline loops: CDR1 SEHNR, CDR2 FQNEAQ (reference sequence). V was cut by 2 bases and J by 2 bases, with 3 bases left in between. The CDR3 spans 12 residues. This CDR3 is CASSLNQETQYF. The CDR3 DNA reads as TGTGCCAGCAGCTTAAATCAAGAGACCCAGTACTTC.

The chain uses TRBV19 and TRBJ2-7; no clear D gene. The CDR3 is 12 residues long. Germline V gives CDR1 LNHDA, CDR2 SQIVND (reference sequence). With 6 bases removed from V and 2 bases from J, the gap between germline ends came to 8 bases. CDR3 sequence (DNA): TGTGCCAGTAGGGATTACGCCTACGAGCAGTACTTC. Its protein is CASRDYAYEQYF.

The chain links TRBV28 to TRBJ2-3; TRBD1 might be the D (5 bases). The CDR3 totals 18 residues. Germline lookup yields CDR1 MDHEN and CDR2 SYDVKM. The ends were cut back, 6 bases at V and 0 bases at J, with 22 bases in the middle. The CDR3, as DNA: TGTGCCAGCAGCAACTTGAAGGTTACAGGTGCTAGCACAGATACGCAGTATTTT. It is translated as CASSNLKVTGASTDTQYF.

CDR3 bases: TGCAGTGCCCCCTCTGGAAACACCATATATTTT. Translation gives CSAPSGNTIYF. The chain is built from TRBV20-1 and TRBJ1-3, with D unresolved. CDR1 DFQATT and CDR2 SNEGSKA come from the germline V gene (reference sequence). The V gene lost 6 bases and the J gene lost 0 bases, with 3 bases spanning the gap. The CDR3 totals 11 residues.

The J gene is TRBJ1-6, the V gene TRBV19; 10 bases are shared with TRBD1. CDR1 LNHDA and CDR2 SQIVND come from the germline V gene (reference sequence). After removal of 4 bases from V and 10 bases from J, the junction contained 7 bases not matched to a gene. The CDR3 runs 15 residues. CDR3 coding DNA: TGTGCCAGTAGTACGCAGGGACAGGGGCGGTCACCCCTCCACTTT. Translating gives CASSTQGQGRSPLHF.

The chain carries TRBV28 and TRBJ1-5; D gene unclear. Between the trimmed V and J ends, which lost 5 bases and 3 bases, there was a span of 8 bases. Germline assignment: CDR1 MDHEN and CDR2 SYDVKM. The CDR3 is 13 residues long. The CDR3 nucleotides read TGTGCCAGCAGTCTTCAATTCAATCAGCCCCAGCATTTT. It yields the protein CASSLQFNQPQHF.

This chain uses TRBV10-3 with TRBJ1-1, with a possible D match to TRBD1 (5 bases). This CDR3 comprises 16 residues. Germline assignment: CDR1 ENHRY and CDR2 SYGVKD. Trimming stripped 8 bases from V and 0 bases from J, with 19 bases between. Written as DNA, the CDR3 is TGTGCCATCGGGCAAAGGCAGGGTGAGATGAACACTGAAGCTTTCTTT. Its protein product is CAIGQRQGEMNTEAFF.

J is TRBJ2-3 and V is TRBV27; maybe TRBD1 (6 bases). CDR1 is MNHEY, CDR2 SMNVEV, per germline (reference sequence). Trimming removed 5 bases at V and 1 base at J, with 13 bases between. The CDR3 spans 15 residues. CDR3 amino acids: CASSHRVGGTDTQYF. CDR3 sequence (DNA): TGTGCCAGCAGTCACAGGGTGGGTGGCACAGATACGCAGTATTTT.

The gene calls are TRBV6-1 and TRBJ2-7; D tentatively reads TRBD1 or TRBD2 (5 bases each). From germline, CDR1 is MNHNS and CDR2 SASEGT. The CDR3 runs 13 residues. V lost 7 bases and J lost 2, with 12 bases in between. DNA for the CDR3: TGTGCCAGCACTACCGGGGCTACCTACGAGCAGTACTTC. This translates into CASTTGATYEQYF.

J is TRBJ1-2 and V is TRBV28; unclear D gene. The CDR3 totals 13 residues. Trimming removed 6 bases at V and 0 bases at J, with 8 bases between. Per the germline V gene, CDR1 is MDHEN and CDR2 is SYDVKM. The CDR3 coding sequence is TGTGCCAGCAGGACGACACCTAACTATGGCTACACCTTC. Translated, it gives CASRTTPNYGYTF.

This clone came up once. The chain joins TRBV5-6 to TRBJ2-6; D is undetermined. CDR3 size: 15 residues. Germline loops: CDR1 SGHDT, CDR2 YYEEEE. Trimming cost V 3 bases and J 0 bases, with 7 bases left between them. The CDR3 DNA reads as TGTGCCAGCAGCTCGACCGTCTCTGGGGCCAACGTCCTGACTTTC. Translating gives CASSSTVSGANVLTF. The whole variable domain, filled in from reference TRBV5-6 and TRBJ2-6, reads DAGVTQSPTHLIKTRGQQVTLRCSPKSGHDTVSWYQQALGQGPQFIFQYYEEEERQRGNFPDRFSGHQFPNYSSELNVNALLLGDSALYLCASSSTVSGANVLTFGAGSRLTVL.